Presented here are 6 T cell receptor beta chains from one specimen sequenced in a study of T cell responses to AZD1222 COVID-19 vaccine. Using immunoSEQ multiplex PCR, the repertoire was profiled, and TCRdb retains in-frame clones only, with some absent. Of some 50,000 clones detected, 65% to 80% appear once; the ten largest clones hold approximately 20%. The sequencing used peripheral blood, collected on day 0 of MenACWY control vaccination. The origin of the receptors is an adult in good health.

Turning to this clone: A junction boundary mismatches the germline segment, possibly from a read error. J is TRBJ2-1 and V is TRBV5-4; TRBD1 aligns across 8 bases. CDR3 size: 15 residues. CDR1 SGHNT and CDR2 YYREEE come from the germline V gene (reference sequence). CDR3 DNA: TGTGCCAGCAGTTCACGGACAGGGTCCTTCAATGAGCAGTTCTTC. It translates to CASSSRTGSFNEQFF.

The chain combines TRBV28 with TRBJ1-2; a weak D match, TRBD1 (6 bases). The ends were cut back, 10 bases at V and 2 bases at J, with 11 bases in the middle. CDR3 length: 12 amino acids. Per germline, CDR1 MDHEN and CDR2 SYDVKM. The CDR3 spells CATTDRNYGYTF. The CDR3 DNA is TGTGCCACTACTGACAGGAACTATGGCTACACCTTC.

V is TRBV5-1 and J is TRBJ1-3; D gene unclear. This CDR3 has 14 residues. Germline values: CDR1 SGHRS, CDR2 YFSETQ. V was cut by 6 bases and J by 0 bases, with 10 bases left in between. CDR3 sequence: CASKPVNSGNTIYF. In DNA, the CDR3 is TGCGCCAGCAAACCAGTGAACTCTGGAAACACCATATATTTT.

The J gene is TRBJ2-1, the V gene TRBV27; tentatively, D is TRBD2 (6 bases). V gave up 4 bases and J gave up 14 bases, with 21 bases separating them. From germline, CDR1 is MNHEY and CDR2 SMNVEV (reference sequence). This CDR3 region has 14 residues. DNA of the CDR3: TGTGCCAGCAGTTCGGGACTCCCTAGATCGATGGAGTTCTTC. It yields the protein CASSSGLPRSMEFF.

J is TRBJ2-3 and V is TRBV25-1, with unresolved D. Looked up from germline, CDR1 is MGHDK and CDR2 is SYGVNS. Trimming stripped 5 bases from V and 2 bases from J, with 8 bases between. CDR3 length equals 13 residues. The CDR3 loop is CASSPLSTDTQYF. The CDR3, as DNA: TGTGCCAGCAGTCCCCTCTCCACAGATACGCAGTATTTT.

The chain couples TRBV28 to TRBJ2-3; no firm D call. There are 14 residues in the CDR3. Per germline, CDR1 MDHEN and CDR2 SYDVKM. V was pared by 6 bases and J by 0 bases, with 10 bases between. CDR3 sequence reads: CASRIPSSTDTQYF. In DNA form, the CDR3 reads TGTGCCAGCAGAATTCCGTCTAGCACAGATACGCAGTATTTT.